These 31 T cell receptor beta chains were all obtained from the same sample, sequenced in a study of shared clonotypes between healthy human individuals. Measured with immunoSEQ multiplex PCR; TCRdb has only the in-frame clones, and not every one. The sample contains 400,000 to 600,000 clones, 70% to 80% of which appear only once. Material for sequencing was PBMCs. These receptors originate from a middle-aged woman in good health. Some clones in this sample may be carry-over from other donors' samples.

The rearrangement links TRBV29-1 to TRBJ2-7; a weak D match, TRBD2 (7 bases). CDR1 is SQVTM, CDR2 ANQGSEA, per germline. V was cut by 8 bases and J by 0 bases, with 14 bases left in between. The CDR3 has 13 amino acids. CDR3: CSIRGGSSYEQYF. The CDR3 bases are TGCAGCATAAGGGGGGGGAGCTCCTACGAGCAGTACTTC.

This clone was seen a few times. This chain joins TRBV25-1 and TRBJ1-3; D not certain. V gave up 4 bases and J gave up 4 bases, with 8 bases separating them. The CDR3 spans 13 residues. CDR1 is MGHDK, CDR2 SYGVNS, per germline. The CDR3 reads CASSVKAGNTIYF. DNA for the CDR3: TGTGCCAGCAGTGTAAAGGCAGGAAACACCATATATTTT.

This clone has only a few counts. The chain is built from TRBV5-4 and TRBJ1-2; the D gene is possibly TRBD1 (6 bases). Germline lookup yields CDR1 SGHNT and CDR2 YYREEE (reference sequence). The ends were cut back, 4 bases at V and 4 bases at J, with 23 bases in the middle. The CDR3 extends over 17 amino acids. The CDR3 sequence is CASSPINPRGITYGYTF. The CDR3 DNA sequence: TGTGCCAGCAGCCCGATAAACCCCAGGGGAATAACCTATGGCTACACCTTC.

This rearrangement joins TRBV6-5 to TRBJ2-7; 8 nucleotides line up with TRBD1. With V trimmed by 6 bases and J by 3 bases, 10 bases remained unmatched. This CDR3 comprises 15 residues. Germline CDR1 and CDR2: MNHEY and SVGAGI. This CDR3 reads CASRRPGQEDYEQYF. CDR3 sequence (DNA): TGTGCCAGCAGAAGACCGGGACAGGAAGACTACGAGCAGTACTTC.

This sequence joins TRBV2 and TRBJ1-5, with TRBD1 matching over 8 bases. V shed 6 bases and J 7 bases; nucleotides not matched to a gene: 14. Germline values: CDR1 SNHLY, CDR2 FYNNEI. The CDR3 is 16 amino acids. This chain's CDR3 is CASRASTGTGYQPQHF. CDR3 sequence (DNA): TGTGCCAGCAGAGCTTCGACCGGGACAGGTTACCAGCCCCAGCATTTT.

Remarks on this clone: This may arise from a read error, as a much more abundant clone is one base away. The J gene is TRBJ1-2, the V gene TRBV7-2; 10 positions agree with TRBD1. CDR1 and CDR2 from the germline V gene are SGHTA and FQGNSA. This CDR3 region has 17 residues. The CDR3 here is CASSHTGPGQGTYSYTF. The CDR3 DNA reads TGTGCCAGCAGCCACACTGGCCCGGGACAGGGGACCTATAGCTACACCTTC. Complete variable domain (other parts from reference TRBV7-2 and TRBJ1-2): GAGVSQSPSNKVTEKGKDVELRCDPISGHTALYWYRQSLGQGLEFLIYFQGNSAPDKSGLPSDRFSAERTGGSVSTLTIQRTQQEDSAVYLCASSHTGPGQGTYSYTFGSGTRLTVV.

V usage is TRBV27 and J usage is TRBJ2-3; 8 bases fit TRBD2. With 7 bases clipped from V and 1 base from J, the junction kept 4 bases outside the gene matches. The CDR3 totals 14 residues. Germline CDR1 is MNHEY and CDR2 is SMNVEV (reference sequence). CDR3 protein: CASIQTSGTDTQYF. CDR3 sequence (DNA): TGTGCCAGCATCCAGACTAGCGGCACAGATACGCAGTATTTT.

The V call is TRBV18, the J call TRBJ1-1; D is ambiguous. Germline loops: CDR1 KGHSH, CDR2 LQKENI. Trimming shortened V by 3 bases and J by 7 bases, and 12 bases separated the two germline ends. There are 13 residues in the CDR3. The CDR3 is CASSPDGQVEAFF. In nucleotides, the CDR3 is TGTGCCAGCTCACCGGACGGGCAGGTTGAAGCTTTCTTT.

This sequence joins TRBV5-4 and TRBJ2-7; 13 nucleotides agree with TRBD2. Germline V lookup: CDR1 SGHNT, CDR2 YYREEE (reference sequence). CDR3 size: 16 residues. V shed 3 bases and J 7 bases; nucleotides not matched to a gene: 10. CDR3: CASSSGLAGALGEQYF. The CDR3 DNA reads TGTGCCAGCAGCTCAGGACTAGCGGGGGCCTTAGGGGAGCAGTACTTC.

The chain joins TRBV2 to TRBJ2-1, with TRBD1 as a possible D gene (6 bases). The CDR3 is 14 amino acids. CDR1 is SNHLY, CDR2 FYNNEI, per germline. V shed 11 bases and J shed 0 bases, with 14 bases lying between them. This chain's CDR3 is CASYRDLSYNEQFF. The CDR3 nucleotides are TGTGCCTCATACAGGGACCTCTCCTACAATGAGCAGTTCTTC.

This clone was observed once. This chain links TRBV9 with TRBJ2-1, with 7 bases matching TRBD2. The V gene's germline CDR1 is SGDLS and CDR2 YYNGEE. This CDR3 spans 13 amino acids. V lost 7 bases and J lost 5; bases outside the gene matches: 6. The CDR3: CASGREYDNEQFF. The CDR3 DNA sequence: TGTGCCAGCGGGCGGGAGTACGACAATGAGCAGTTCTTC.

The chain couples TRBV7-9 to TRBJ2-5; D remains unclear. V was cut by 0 bases and J by 5 bases, with 4 bases left in between. This CDR3 has 12 residues. The germline gives CDR1 SEHNR, CDR2 FQNEAQ (reference sequence). The CDR3, as DNA: TGTGCCAGCAGCTTAGCGTGGGAGACCCAGTACTTC. It specifies CASSLAWETQYF.

This chain joins TRBV7-2 and TRBJ2-4; 10 nucleotides line up with TRBD1. V trimming: 5 bases; J trimming: 10 bases; junction bases outside the gene matches: 8. This CDR3 region has 14 residues. Germline V gene data show CDR1 as SGHTA and CDR2 as FQGNSA. The CDR3 region is CASSQRQGAEIQYF. The CDR3 nucleotides are TGTGCCAGCAGCCAGCGACAGGGGGCGGAAATTCAGTACTTC.

This clone has only one observation. V usage is TRBV5-1 and J usage is TRBJ2-7; weak D call: TRBD1 (5 bases). The germline CDR1 and CDR2 sequences are SGHRS and YFSETQ. Trimming left V 0 bases short and J 4 bases short, with 11 bases between. The CDR3 is made up of 14 amino acids. CDR3 region: CASSLEARAYEQYF. The CDR3, as DNA: TGCGCCAGCAGCTTGGAGGCCAGGGCGTACGAGCAGTACTTC. Complete variable domain (other parts from reference TRBV5-1 and TRBJ2-7): KAGVTQTPRYLIKTRGQQVTLSCSPISGHRSVSWYQQTPGQGLQFLFEYFSETQRNKGNFPGRFSGRQFSNSRSEMNVSTLELGDSALYLCASSLEARAYEQYFGPGTRLTVT.

This chain uses TRBV6-1 with TRBJ2-1; 7 bases are a match to TRBD2. Germline V CDR1 and CDR2: MNHNS, SASEGT. J was trimmed by 0 bases and V by 2 bases; bases with no gene match: 4. The CDR3 spans 16 residues. CDR3 sequence reads: CASSEQVAGSYNEQFF. In nucleotides, the CDR3 is TGTGCCAGCAGTGAACAAGTAGCGGGCTCCTACAATGAGCAGTTCTTC.

The gene calls are TRBV27 and TRBJ2-3; no clear D. V lost 0 bases, J lost 2 bases, and 15 bases lay in between. In germline, CDR1 is MNHEY, CDR2 SMNVEV (reference sequence). The CDR3 extends over 17 amino acids. The CDR3 spells CASSLSHRALATDTQYF. Here the CDR3 DNA reads TGTGCCAGCAGTTTATCGCATCGTGCTCTTGCCACAGATACGCAGTATTTT.

This clone has only a few counts. This chain joins TRBV6-6 and TRBJ2-7; 11 nucleotides line up with TRBD2. The CDR3 totals 14 residues. Trimming at V came to 5 bases and at J to 3 bases, leaving 3 bases not matched to a gene. The germline V gene has CDR1 MNHNY and CDR2 SVGAGI (reference sequence). In nucleotides, the CDR3 is TGTGCCAGCAGTAAGACTAGCGGGGACTACGAGCAGTACTTC. Protein product: CASSKTSGDYEQYF.

This clone came up a few times. This chain uses TRBV20-1 with TRBJ1-1; D is unclear. The CDR3 is 10 amino acids. Trimming pared 4 bases from V and 8 bases from J, leaving 8 bases between. The germline V gene has CDR1 DFQATT and CDR2 SNEGSKA (reference sequence). CDR3 in DNA: TGCAGTGCTACTACGGCAGAAGCTTTCTTT. It encodes CSATTAEAFF.

The chain links TRBV6-6 to TRBJ1-2, with D perhaps TRBD1 (6 bases). The CDR3 covers 13 residues. Looked up from germline, CDR1 is MNHNY and CDR2 is SVGAGI (reference sequence). The V and J ends lost 5 bases and 8 bases respectively, with 15 bases between them. This CDR3 is CASSVQGWEGYTF. The CDR3 nucleotides are TGTGCCAGCAGTGTCCAGGGGTGGGAGGGCTACACCTTC.

The CDR3 nucleotides are TGTGCCAGCGGGGACAGGGGGGCTGAAAAACTGTTTTTT. It specifies CASGDRGAEKLFF. The chain uses TRBV2 and TRBJ1-4, with TRBD1 matching 11 bases. V trimming: 8 bases; J trimming: 7 bases; junction bases outside the gene matches: 3. Germline-derived CDR1 and CDR2 are SNHLY and FYNNEI. The CDR3 sequence is 13 residues long.

The chain has TRBV5-4 and TRBJ2-7, with no clear D. V was clipped by 0 bases and J by 3 bases, with 7 bases between them. This CDR3 has 13 amino acids. The germline gives CDR1 SGHNT, CDR2 YYREEE (reference sequence). The CDR3 protein is CASSLVIGYEQYF. Here the CDR3 DNA reads TGTGCCAGCAGCTTGGTAATCGGCTACGAGCAGTACTTC.

This clone appeared once. The chain is built from TRBV25-1 and TRBJ1-1, with unresolved D. Per the germline V gene, CDR1 is MGHDK and CDR2 is SYGVNS. V lost 3 bases and J 0 bases, leaving 8 bases between the germline ends. The CDR3 is 14 residues long. CDR3 nucleotides: TGTGCCAGCAGTGATAGGGCAATGAACACTGAAGCTTTCTTT. It yields the protein CASSDRAMNTEAFF.

This chain uses TRBV9 with TRBJ2-2; TRBD2 matches 14 bases. Trimming removed 3 bases from V and 4 bases from J; junction bases left unmatched: 2. Germline assignment: CDR1 SGDLS and CDR2 YYNGEE. This CDR3 has 16 amino acids. The chain's CDR3 is CASSAGTSGSTGELFF. DNA for the CDR3: TGTGCCAGCAGCGCCGGGACTAGCGGGAGCACCGGGGAGCTGTTTTTT.

J is TRBJ2-1 and V is TRBV9, with 10 bases identical to TRBD2. Germline lookup yields CDR1 SGDLS and CDR2 YYNGEE. Trimming took 0 bases from V and 6 from J; bases not matched to a gene: 0. The CDR3 totals 14 residues. The CDR3 is CASSVGTSGNEQFF. The CDR3 DNA reads as TGTGCCAGCAGCGTAGGGACTAGCGGCAATGAGCAGTTCTTC.

The chain has TRBV19 and TRBJ2-1; TRBD2 agrees at 8 bases. CDR3 length: 17 residues. V was pared by 6 bases and J by 4 bases, with 14 bases of the junction left unmatched. Germline V gives CDR1 LNHDA, CDR2 SQIVND (reference sequence). CDR3 residues: CASSPTLTSVGYNEQFF. The CDR3, as DNA: TGTGCCAGTAGCCCAACATTGACTAGCGTGGGATACAATGAGCAGTTCTTC.

V gene TRBV7-9 combines with J gene TRBJ2-5; 9 positions agree with TRBD2. Germline loops: CDR1 SEHNR, CDR2 FQNEAQ (reference sequence). V trimming: 5 bases; J trimming: 5 bases; junction bases outside the gene matches: 6. This CDR3 has 14 amino acids. The chain's CDR3 is CASSKLAGGETQYF. In DNA, the CDR3 is TGTGCCAGCAGCAAACTAGCGGGTGGGGAGACCCAGTACTTC.

The chain uses TRBV27 and TRBJ2-7, with D perhaps matching TRBD2 (6 bases). V shed 0 bases and J shed 3 bases, with 9 bases lying between them. Germline lookup yields CDR1 MNHEY and CDR2 SMNVEV (reference sequence). This CDR3 comprises 14 residues. CDR3 residues: CASSLSGRFYEQYF. For the CDR3, the DNA is TGTGCCAGCAGTTTATCCGGGAGATTCTACGAGCAGTACTTC.

The gene calls are TRBV5-6 and TRBJ2-7, with 11 bases that match TRBD1. This CDR3 spans 15 amino acids. V shed 4 bases, J shed 3 bases, and the junction held 6 bases outside the gene matches. The germline gives CDR1 SGHDT, CDR2 YYEEEE. The CDR3 loop reads CASSRTGTGGYEQYF. The CDR3, as DNA: TGTGCCAGCAGCCGGACCGGGACAGGGGGCTACGAGCAGTACTTC.

The DNA for the CDR3 is TGTGCCAGCAGTGAGGCCGGGGCCATCTACAATGAGCAGTTCTTC. It is translated as CASSEAGAIYNEQFF. The chain has TRBV2 and TRBJ2-1; either TRBD1 or TRBD2 may fit D (5 bases each). The germline V and J ends were trimmed by 3 bases and 3 bases, with 12 bases remaining between them. Germline V CDR1 and CDR2: SNHLY, FYNNEI. This CDR3 comprises 15 residues.

The CDR3 sequence: CASSPPNSKQYF. The DNA for the CDR3 is TGTGCCAGCAGTCCCCCAAACAGCAAGCAGTACTTC. The chain is built from TRBV6-5 and TRBJ2-7; no clear D. The germline V and J ends were trimmed by 5 bases and 8 bases, with 13 bases remaining between them. CDR1 and CDR2 from the germline V gene are MNHEY and SVGAGI. The CDR3 totals 12 residues.

This rearrangement joins TRBV18 to TRBJ1-1, with D unresolved. The CDR3 covers 16 residues. The germline CDR1 and CDR2 sequences are KGHSH and LQKENI. With 2 bases removed from V and 0 bases from J, the gap between germline ends came to 13 bases. The CDR3, as DNA: TGTGCCAGCTCACCAAATCTCGCGCAATTGAACACTGAAGCTTTCTTT. Amino acids: CASSPNLAQLNTEAFF.